These 3 T cell receptor beta chains were all obtained from the same sample, sequenced in a study of long-term antiretroviral therapy in people with HIV. At the survey level, the v3.0 immunoSEQ assay was run. TCRdb's copy holds only in-frame clones and misses some; the assay was immunoSEQ multiplex PCR. This table has some 13,000 clones, 80% appearing once. The sample was unsorted PBMCs, taken 3.2 years before starting antiretroviral therapy. These receptors were obtained from a man in his forties or fifties with HIV.

The chain has TRBV11-2 and TRBJ2-5; TRBD2 agrees at 9 bases. Per germline, CDR1 SGHAT and CDR2 FQNNGV. This CDR3 is built from 16 residues. The ends lost 6 bases at V and 4 bases at J; junction bases unmatched: 12. CDR3 residues: CASRPLGRGGPETQYF. As DNA, the CDR3 is TGTGCCAGCAGACCGCTGGGGCGGGGGGGCCCAGAGACCCAGTACTTC.

The chain employs TRBV5-6 and TRBJ2-1; TRBD2 matches 15 bases. Germline CDR1 reads SGHDT; CDR2 reads YYEEEE. The CDR3 consists of 18 residues. V shed 0 bases and J 2 bases; nucleotides not matched to a gene: 3. DNA for the CDR3: TGTGCCAGCAGCTTGGCCGGGACTAGCGGGGGGCCCTACAATGAGCAGTTCTTC. Translated: CASSLAGTSGGPYNEQFF.

The V call is TRBV18, the J call TRBJ1-2; D not resolved. The CDR3 consists of 13 residues. Germline V CDR1 and CDR2: KGHSH, LQKENI. V lost 4 bases, J lost 6 bases, and 12 bases lay in between. The CDR3 region has the DNA TGTGCCAGCTCACTCGGGATAGGAGATGGCTACACCTTC. Residues: CASSLGIGDGYTF.